These T cell receptor beta chains were read from a single sample in a study of a mutant IDH1 vaccine in newly diagnosed glioma. Here immunoSEQ multiplex PCR was the method, and the copy in TCRdb shows in-frame clones only, minus some. The sample lists more than 40,000 clones; approximately 90% were seen once. For these receptors, no antigen is known. The sample was PBMCs, taken from a glioma patient whose treatment included an IDH1 peptide vaccine. Source of these receptors: a woman in her thirties or forties with glioma. Both conserved end residues are part of each CDR3. The D gene is left open where the match is weak. Part of the rows lack a size; the others show once, few, many or a class for expanded clones.

V gene	D gene	clone size	J gene	CDR3 DNA	CDR3 protein
TRBV10-1	.	.	TRBJ1-1	TGCGCCAGCAGTGAGTCCATGGCGGATCCTGAAGCTTTCTTT	CASSESMADPEAFF
TRBV5-3	.	.	TRBJ2-5	TGTGCCAGAAGCTTGCCACAGCCCCGAGAGACCCAGTACTTC	CARSLPQPRETQYF
TRBV4-2	TRBD2	.	TRBJ2-3	TGTGCCAGCAGCCCCCAGGTCAGCGGGAGAACAGATACGCAGTATTTT	CASSPQVSGRTDTQYF
TRBV30	.	.	TRBJ1-1	TGTGCCTGGAGTGTAATAGGGGGCACTGAAGCTTTCTTT	CAWSVIGGTEAFF
TRBV5-1	.	.	TRBJ2-4	TGCGCCAGCAGTAGAGAGGGTTTCGGACAAAACATTCAGTACTTC	CASSREGFGQNIQYF
TRBV2	.	.	TRBJ1-2	TGTGCCAGCAGAGGCGAAGGACTTTATGGCTACACCTTC	CASRGEGLYGYTF
TRBV5-6	.	few	TRBJ2-7	TGTGCCAGCAGCTCGATTATTTCCTACGAGCAGTACTTC	CASSSIISYEQYF
TRBV6-6	.	.	TRBJ2-4	TGTGCCAGCAGTTCGGGAAGGGGGATCGCTTACATTCAGTACTTC	CASSSGRGIAYIQYF
TRBV6-5	TRBD1	.	TRBJ1-2	TGTGCCAGCAGCAAATACAGGGGTCAGTATGGCTACACCTTC	CASSKYRGQYGYTF
TRBV7-2	.	.	TRBJ1-2	TGTGCCAGCAGCTTAAAGGGGCCCAACTATGGCTACACCTTC	CASSLKGPNYGYTF
TRBV7-8	TRBD1	.	TRBJ1-1	TGTGCCAGCAGCTTAGTTTTAGGGGGCGCGGGCACTGAAGCTTTCTTT	CASSLVLGGAGTEAFF
TRBV11-2	.	.	TRBJ2-5	TGTGCCAGCAGCTTAGATGGGGGGCCGCAGACCCAGTACTTC	CASSLDGGPQTQYF
TRBV5-1	.	.	TRBJ1-1	TGCGCCAGCAGCGGCAGCACTCAGAACACTGAAGCTTTCTTT	CASSGSTQNTEAFF
TRBV7-2	TRBD2	.	TRBJ2-1	TGTGCCAGCAGCTTAAGAGGTAGGGGGGGGACTAGCAACAATGAGCAGTTCTTC	CASSLRGRGGTSNNEQFF
TRBV19	TRBD2	.	TRBJ2-1	TGTGCCAGTAGTATAAATAGCGGGGCCTCCTACAATGAGCAGTTCTTC	CASSINSGASYNEQFF
TRBV10-1	.	.	TRBJ2-1	TGCGCCAGCAGTGAGCCCGACAGAACCAATGAGCAGTTCTTC	CASSEPDRTNEQFF
TRBV10-3	TRBD2	.	TRBJ2-3	TGTGCCATCAGTGAGTCTGCGGGAGGGGTAGATACGCAGTATTTT	CAISESAGGVDTQYF
TRBV11-2	.	once	TRBJ2-5	TGTGCCAGCAGCCACGCCCTCACACGTTGGTACCAAGAGACCCAGTACTTC	CASSHALTRWYQETQYF
TRBV9	TRBD2	.	TRBJ2-5	TGTGCCAGCAGCGTAGATGATGGGTGGACTAGCGGGCCGGAGGGGACCCAGTACTTC	CASSVDDGWTSGPEGTQYF
TRBV14	TRBD1	.	TRBJ1-1	TGTGCCAGCAGCCAAGAAGGGGGGACAGTGCATTTCTTT	CASSQEGGTVHFF